The clone carrying this T cell receptor (beta chain) was counted only a few times. Its specificity is not known. The sample comes from a study of T cell repertoires in cytomegalovirus infection. About the research overall: Indicated by public TCR beta signatures were CMV infection and matching HLA type. Overall study results and limits: There were HLA-C-restricted CMV-specific TCR beta clonotypes dominating the ex vivo response. Individuals carrying CMV plus the relevant HLA were identified by cumulative frequency of public TCR beta families.

TCRdb called the reads again in MiXCR, with one record for every CDR3 protein. The data contain about 740,000 distinct CDR3 sequences, 35% to 45% of them singletons. V lost 3 bases, J lost 1 base, and 12 bases lay in between. CDR3 length equals 16 residues. Germline CDR1 and CDR2: SEHNR and FQNEAQ (reference sequence). The chain has TRBV7-9 and TRBJ1-4; D is ambiguous. This sequence was found in a human donor in good health (CMV status not recorded). Some clones in this sample may be carry-over from other donors' samples. Sequenced material: PBMCs. CDR3 in DNA: TGTGCCAGCAGCTTCGGGAATTCGGTAACTAATGAAAAACTGTTTTTT. It codes for CASSFGNSVTNEKLFF.